This TCR beta chain was retrieved from a study of CD8+ T cells in alopecia areata. General study points: Affected lesional scalp, above all in alopecia totalis/universalis, was more clonal than normal scalp.

V was shortened by 5 bases and J by 6 bases, with 16 bases between the two germline ends. The CDR3 spans 14 residues. CDR1 is MNHEY and CDR2 is SVGAGI in the germline V gene. As to this clone: Antigen: not known.

Reverse transcription of extracted RNA yielded cDNA, which provided the sequencing template. This table comes from immunoSEQ multiplex PCR, and its TCRdb copy is limited to in-frame clones, with some not included. The table lists 130,000 to 150,000 clones, roughly 58% of them singletons. The chain recombines TRBV6-5 with TRBJ1-2; the D is unclear. This TCR derives from a human donor in good health. The sequenced sample consisted of CD8+ T cells sorted from blood. CDR3 in DNA: TGTGCCAGCAGTGGAACAGTATCTCCGGATGGCTACACCTTC. Protein product: CASSGTVSPDGYTF.